This T cell receptor beta chain is from a study of cytomegalovirus exposure and HLA in healthy donors. The study's findings and limits: Associated with cytomegalovirus, according to the listing, were 150 to 200 TCR beta chains.

In the case of this clone: The antigen is not known.

60 Vbeta and 13 Jbeta primers were used in PCR. Using immunoSEQ multiplex PCR, the repertoire was profiled, and TCRdb retains in-frame clones only, with some absent. The data contain roughly 180,000 clones, 70% to 80% of them singletons. V lost 5 bases, J lost 4 bases, and 7 bases lay in between. This CDR3 comprises 12 residues. Germline CDR1 and CDR2: MNHEY and SVGAGI. This receptor was identified in a man aged 25 to 40 in good health and CMV-seronegative. The specimen was PBMCs. The gene calls are TRBV6-5 and TRBJ2-3; D is possibly TRBD1 (5 bases). CDR3 sequence: CASSMGPDTQYF. DNA of the CDR3: TGTGCCAGCAGTATGGGGCCAGATACGCAGTATTTT.